This TCR beta chain was identified in a study of patients and donors after allogeneic stem cell transplantation. MiXCR, run by TCRdb on the RT-PCR reads, gives a single entry per CDR3 protein. The repertoire consists of roughly 880,000 distinct CDR3 sequences, with roughly 18% occurring once and the leading ten covering around 6%. This CDR3 comprises 12 residues. Germline CDR1 MNHEY, CDR2 SVGEGT. Trimming stripped 4 bases from V and 15 bases from J, with 16 bases between. This clonotype came up a few times. The sequence was obtained from a human donor who was either an allogeneic HSCT recipient or a stem cell or donor lymphocyte infusion donor (not recorded which). It is not recorded whose cells these are; they may come from a transplant donor. Sample: blood, either unsorted or a sorted T cell fraction (not recorded which). The chain employs TRBV6-2 or TRBV6-3 and TRBJ2-1, with a possible D match to TRBD2 (6 bases). CDR3 in amino acids: CASSFGTRGTFF. Written as DNA, the CDR3 is TGTGCCAGCAGTTTCGGGACTCGGGGGACGTTCTTC.